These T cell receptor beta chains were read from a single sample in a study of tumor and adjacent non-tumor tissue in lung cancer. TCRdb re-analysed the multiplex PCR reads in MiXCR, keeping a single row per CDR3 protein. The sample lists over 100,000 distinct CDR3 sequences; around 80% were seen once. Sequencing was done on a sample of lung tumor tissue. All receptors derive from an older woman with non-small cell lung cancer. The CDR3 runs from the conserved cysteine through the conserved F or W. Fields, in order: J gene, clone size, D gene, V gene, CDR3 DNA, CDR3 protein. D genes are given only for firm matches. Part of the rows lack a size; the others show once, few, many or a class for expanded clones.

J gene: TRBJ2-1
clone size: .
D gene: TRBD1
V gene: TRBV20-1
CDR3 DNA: TGCAGTGCGCTTGGACAGGAATCCGATGAACAGTTCTTC
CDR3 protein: CSALGQESDEQFF

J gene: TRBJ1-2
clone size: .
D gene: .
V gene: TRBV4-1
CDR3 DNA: TGTGCCAGCAGCCAAGGAGGACAGACTAACTATGGCTACGCCTTC
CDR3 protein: CASSQGGQTNYGYAF

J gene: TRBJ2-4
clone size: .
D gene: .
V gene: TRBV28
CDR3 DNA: TGTGCCAGCAGTTTATGGGCAGGGTCTAACAAAAACATTCAGTGCTTC
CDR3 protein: CASSLWAGSNKNIQCF

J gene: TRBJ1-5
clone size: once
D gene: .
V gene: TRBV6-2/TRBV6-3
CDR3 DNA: TGTGCCAGCAGTATGGGAACAAATAGCAATCAGCCCCAGCATTTT
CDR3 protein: CASSMGTNSNQPQHF

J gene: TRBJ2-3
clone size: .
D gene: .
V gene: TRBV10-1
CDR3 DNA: TGCGTCATCAGTGAGTCAATATGCTCGAATAGGATATATTTT
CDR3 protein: CVISESICSNRIYF

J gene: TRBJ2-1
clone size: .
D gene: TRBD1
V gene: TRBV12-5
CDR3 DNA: TGTGTTAGTGCCCGGGACAGGGGGCGAGATGAGCAGTCCTTC
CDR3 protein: CVSARDRGRDEQSF

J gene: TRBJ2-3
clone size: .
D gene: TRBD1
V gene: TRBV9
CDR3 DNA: TGTACCAGCAGCGCCGGACAGGGAAGGGGCCTAGCAGATACGCAGTATTTT
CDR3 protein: CTSSAGQGRGLADTQYF

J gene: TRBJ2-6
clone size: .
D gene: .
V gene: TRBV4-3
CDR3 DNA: TGCGCCAGCAGCCATCTACAGGGTGATGGGTCCGACGTCCTGACTTTC
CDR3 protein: CASSHLQGDGSDVLTF

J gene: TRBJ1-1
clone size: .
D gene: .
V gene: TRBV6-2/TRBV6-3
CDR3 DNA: TGTGTAAGCAGTTACTTCCGGTTCGACACTGAAGCCTTCTTT
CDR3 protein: CVSSYFRFDTEAFF

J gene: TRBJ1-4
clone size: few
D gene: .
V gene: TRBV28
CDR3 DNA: TGTGCCAGCAGTTCCCCGGGACAATCTAATGAAAAACTGTTTTTT
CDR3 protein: CASSSPGQSNEKLFF

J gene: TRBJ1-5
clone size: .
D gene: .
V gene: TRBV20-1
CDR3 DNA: TGCAGTGCTAGAGATCGTCTGGCTTTTAGTAATCAGCCCCAGCATTTT
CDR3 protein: CSARDRLAFSNQPQHF

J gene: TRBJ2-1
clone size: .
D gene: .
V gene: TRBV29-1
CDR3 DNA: TGCTGCGCTTCTAGAGGATATGAGCAGTTCTTC
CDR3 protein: CCASRGYEQFF

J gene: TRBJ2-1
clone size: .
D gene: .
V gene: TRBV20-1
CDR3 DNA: TGCAGTGCATCCAGGGGGGGAAACTACAATGAGCAGTTCTTC
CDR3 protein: CSASRGGNYNEQFF

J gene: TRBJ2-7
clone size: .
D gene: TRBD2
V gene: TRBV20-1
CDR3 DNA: TGTACTGGAGCCACTAGCGGTTTTTCCTACGAGCAGTACTTC
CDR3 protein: CTGATSGFSYEQYF

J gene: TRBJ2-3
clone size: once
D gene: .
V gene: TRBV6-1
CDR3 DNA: TGTGCCAGCAGCCTGGCCCCGTGTCCTCCTAACACAGATACGCAGTATTTT
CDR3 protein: CASSLAPCPPNTDTQYF

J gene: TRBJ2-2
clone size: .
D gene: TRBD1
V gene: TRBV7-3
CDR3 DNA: TGTGCCAGCAGCCGGACAGGGGGTAACACCGGGGAGCTGTTTTTT
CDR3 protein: CASSRTGGNTGELFF

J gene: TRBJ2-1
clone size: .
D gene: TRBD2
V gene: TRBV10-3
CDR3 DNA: TGTGCCATCAGTCTCCGGGGACTAGCGCTCCCCACCTCCAATGAGCAGTTCTTC
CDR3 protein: CAISLRGLALPTSNEQFF

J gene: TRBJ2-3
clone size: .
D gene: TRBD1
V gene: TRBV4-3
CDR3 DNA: TGCGCCAGCAGTCAAGAGGCTCATACAGGGGCAAACACAGATACGCAGTATTTT
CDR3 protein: CASSQEAHTGANTDTQYF

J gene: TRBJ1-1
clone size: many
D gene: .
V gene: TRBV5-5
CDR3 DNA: TGTGCCAGCATAGGAACGGAAGCTTTCTTT
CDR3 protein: CASIGTEAFF

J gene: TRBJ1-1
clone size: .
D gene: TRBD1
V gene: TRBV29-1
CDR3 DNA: TGCAGCGTTGGTCCCGGTGGGACAGGGTTTGAATCTCTCTTT
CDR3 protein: CSVGPGGTGFESLF

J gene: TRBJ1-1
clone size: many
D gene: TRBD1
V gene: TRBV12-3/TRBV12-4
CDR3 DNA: TGTGCCAGCAGTTTTCCTGACTTGGACAGGGGGCGAACTGAAGCTTTCTTT
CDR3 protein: CASSFPDLDRGRTEAFF

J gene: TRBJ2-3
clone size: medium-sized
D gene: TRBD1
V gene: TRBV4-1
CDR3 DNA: TGCGCCAGCAGCCCTAGATCGACAGGGAGTGGCGCAGATACGCAGTATTTT
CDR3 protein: CASSPRSTGSGADTQYF

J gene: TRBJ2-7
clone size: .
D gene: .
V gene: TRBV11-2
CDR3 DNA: TGTGCCAGCAGCTTAGTGCAGGAGGGGCCCTACGAGCACTACTTC
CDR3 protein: CASSLVQEGPYEHYF

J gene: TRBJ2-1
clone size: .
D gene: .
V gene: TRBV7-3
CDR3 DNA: TGTGCCAGCTCCAGAGGTTACTCGACCTACAATGAGCAGTTCTTC
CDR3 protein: CASSRGYSTYNEQFF

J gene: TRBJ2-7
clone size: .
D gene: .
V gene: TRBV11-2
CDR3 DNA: TGTGCCAGCAGCTTATTTCCGGATTGGGGGTTCTCCTACGGGCAGTACTTC
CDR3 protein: CASSLFPDWGFSYGQYF

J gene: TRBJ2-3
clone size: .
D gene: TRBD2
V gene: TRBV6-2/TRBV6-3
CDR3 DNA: TGTGCCACCAGTCCCACCTCCAGCGGGGGGGCCACGCAATATTTT
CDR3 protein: CATSPTSSGGATQYF

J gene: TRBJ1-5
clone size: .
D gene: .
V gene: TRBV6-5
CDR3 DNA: TGTGCCAGTAGTTTCGGACGGAATCAGCCCCAGTATTTC
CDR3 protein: CASSFGRNQPQYF

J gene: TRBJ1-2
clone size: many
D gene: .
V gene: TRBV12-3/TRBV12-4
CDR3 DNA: TGTGCCAGCAGCCGTACAGGGTTCTCTGGCTACACCTTC
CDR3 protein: CASSRTGFSGYTF

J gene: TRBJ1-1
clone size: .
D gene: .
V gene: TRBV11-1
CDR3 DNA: TGTGCCAGCAGCGTAAGGGACCGCCCACTGAACACTGAAGCTTTCTTT
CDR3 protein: CASSVRDRPLNTEAFF

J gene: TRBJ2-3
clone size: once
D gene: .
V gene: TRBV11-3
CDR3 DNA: TGTGCCAGCAGCCCCGACTGGATGCGCTTTAGCACAGATACGCAGTATTTT
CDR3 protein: CASSPDWMRFSTDTQYF

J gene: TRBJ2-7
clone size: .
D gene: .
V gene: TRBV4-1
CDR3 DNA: TGCGCCAGCAGCCAAGATAGATCATACGATCAGTACTTC
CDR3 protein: CASSQDRSYDQYF

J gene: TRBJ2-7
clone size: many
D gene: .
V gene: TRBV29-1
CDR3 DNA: TGCAGCGCCCGGGACTCCTCCTACGAGCAGTACTTC
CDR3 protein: CSARDSSYEQYF

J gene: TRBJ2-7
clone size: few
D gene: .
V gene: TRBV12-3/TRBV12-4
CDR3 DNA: TGTGCCAGCCTTGGGGGATCCTACGAGCAGTACTTC
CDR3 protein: CASLGGSYEQYF

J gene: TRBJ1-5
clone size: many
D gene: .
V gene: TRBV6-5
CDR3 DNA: TGTGCCAGCAGTTACATGAGATTCAATCAGCCCCAGCATTTT
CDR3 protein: CASSYMRFNQPQHF

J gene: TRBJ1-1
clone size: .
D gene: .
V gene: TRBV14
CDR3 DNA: TGTGTCAGCAGCCAAAACCCGAACACTGAAGCTTTCTTT
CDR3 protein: CVSSQNPNTEAFF

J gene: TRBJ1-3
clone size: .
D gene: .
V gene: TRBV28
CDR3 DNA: TGTGCCATCAGTTACGGACAAGGTGGAAACACCATATATTTT
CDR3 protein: CAISYGQGGNTIYF

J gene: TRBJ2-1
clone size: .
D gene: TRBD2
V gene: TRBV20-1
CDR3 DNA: TGCAGTGCTAATAGGGCGGGGGGGGCTGGTAACAATGAGCAGTTCTTC
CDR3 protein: CSANRAGGAGNNEQFF

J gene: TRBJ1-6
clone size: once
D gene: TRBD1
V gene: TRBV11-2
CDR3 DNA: TGTGCCAGTAGCACGGACAGGGGGAGCACACCCCTCCACTTT
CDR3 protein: CASSTDRGSTPLHF

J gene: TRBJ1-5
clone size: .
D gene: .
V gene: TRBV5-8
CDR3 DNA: TGTGCCAGCAGCCTGGACCGGAATCAGCTCCAGCATTTT
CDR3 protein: CASSLDRNQLQHF

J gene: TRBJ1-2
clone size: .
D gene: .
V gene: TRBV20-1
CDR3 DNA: TGCAGTGTTTCTGGAGGGCTTAACTATAGCTACACCTTC
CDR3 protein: CSVSGGLNYSYTF

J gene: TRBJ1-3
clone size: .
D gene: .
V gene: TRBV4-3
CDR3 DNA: TGCGCCATCAGTCAAGTAGTCGGGGTGGGAAACACCATATATTTT
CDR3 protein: CAISQVVGVGNTIYF

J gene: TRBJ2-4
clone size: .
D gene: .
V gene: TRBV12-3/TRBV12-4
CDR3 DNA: TGTGCCAGCAGTTTCAAGGGAGACGCCAAAAACATTCAGTGCTTC
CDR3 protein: CASSFKGDAKNIQCF

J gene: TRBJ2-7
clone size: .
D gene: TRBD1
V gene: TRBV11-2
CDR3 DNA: TGTGCCAGTAGCTTATCCGCCGGGACAGCCGAGGAGTACTTC
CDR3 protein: CASSLSAGTAEEYF

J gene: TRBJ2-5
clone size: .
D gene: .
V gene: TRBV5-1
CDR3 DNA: TGCACCAGCAGCAAGCGGCTAGGAGAGACCCAGTACTTC
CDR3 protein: CTSSKRLGETQYF

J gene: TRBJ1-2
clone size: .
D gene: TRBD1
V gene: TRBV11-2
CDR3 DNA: TGTGCCAGCGTGGACAGGGGCTACTATGGCTACACCTTC
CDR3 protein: CASVDRGYYGYTF

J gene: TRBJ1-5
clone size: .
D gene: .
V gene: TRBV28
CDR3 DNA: TGTGCCAGTAATGGTAGGGATCAGCCCCAGCATTTT
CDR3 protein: CASNGRDQPQHF

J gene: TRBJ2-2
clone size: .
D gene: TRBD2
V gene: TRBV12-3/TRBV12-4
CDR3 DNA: TGTGCCAGCAGTCCCAAAGCGGGGTCCGCCAGGGAGCTGTTTTTT
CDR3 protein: CASSPKAGSARELFF

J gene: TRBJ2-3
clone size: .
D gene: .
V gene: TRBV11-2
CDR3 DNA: TGTGCCAGTAGCCCCAAAAGCGTAATTAGCACAGATACGCAGTATTTT
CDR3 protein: CASSPKSVISTDTQYF

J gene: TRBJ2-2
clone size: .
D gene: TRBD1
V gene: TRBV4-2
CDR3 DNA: TGTGCCAGCAGCCAGGGCGGACAGGGGAGGGTCGGGGAGCTGTTTTTT
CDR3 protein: CASSQGGQGRVGELFF

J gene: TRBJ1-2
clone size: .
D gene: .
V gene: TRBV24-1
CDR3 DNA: TGTGCCACCAGTGGTTCTATCGGTGGCTACACCTTC
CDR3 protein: CATSGSIGGYTF

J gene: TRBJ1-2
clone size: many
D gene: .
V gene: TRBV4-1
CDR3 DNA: TGCGCCAGCAGCCAAGACCCCAATTCAGAGTTGATCTATGGCTACACCTTC
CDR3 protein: CASSQDPNSELIYGYTF

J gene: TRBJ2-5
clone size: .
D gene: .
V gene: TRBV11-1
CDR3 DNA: TGTGCCAGCAGGCGACGACAGGTCGAGAGGTTAGAGACCCAGTACTTC
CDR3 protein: CASRRRQVERLETQYF

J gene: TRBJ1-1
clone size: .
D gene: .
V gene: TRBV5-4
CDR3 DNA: TGTGCCAACAGCGACCGGAACACTGAAGCTTTCTTT
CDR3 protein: CANSDRNTEAFF

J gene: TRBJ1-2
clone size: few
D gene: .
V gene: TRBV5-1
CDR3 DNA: TGCGCCAGCAGCTTGGAGGGTGTCAGCTATGGCTACACCTTC
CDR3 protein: CASSLEGVSYGYTF